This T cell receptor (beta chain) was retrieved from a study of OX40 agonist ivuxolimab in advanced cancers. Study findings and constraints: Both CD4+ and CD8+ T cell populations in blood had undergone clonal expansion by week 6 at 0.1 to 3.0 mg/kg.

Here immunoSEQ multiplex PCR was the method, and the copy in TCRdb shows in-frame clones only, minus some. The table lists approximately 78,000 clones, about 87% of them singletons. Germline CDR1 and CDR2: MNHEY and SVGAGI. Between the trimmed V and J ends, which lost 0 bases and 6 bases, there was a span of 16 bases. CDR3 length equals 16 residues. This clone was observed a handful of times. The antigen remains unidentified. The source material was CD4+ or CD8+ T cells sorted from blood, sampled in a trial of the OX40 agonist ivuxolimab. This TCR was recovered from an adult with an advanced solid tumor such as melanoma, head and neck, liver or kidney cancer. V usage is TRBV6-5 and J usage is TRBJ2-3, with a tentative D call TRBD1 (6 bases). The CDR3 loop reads CASSYSGATTGDTQYF. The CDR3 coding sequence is TGTGCCAGCAGTTACTCGGGGGCCACCACGGGGGATACGCAGTATTTT.